This T cell receptor beta chain stems from a study (dated by TCRdb to about 2017). General notes on the study: To characterize human CD8+ TCR repertoires that recognize immunodominant viral antigens, the researchers relied on sequence and structural analyses. The paper's findings and limits, for the study overall: The CD8+ TCR repertoires specific to different immunodominant viral antigens were reported to be highly diverse and distinct from one another.

V ends up 5 bases short and J 5 bases short, with an unmatched junction base count of 12. In the germline V gene (reference sequence), CDR1 corresponds to LNHDA and CDR2 to SQIVND. The CDR3 measures 15 amino acids from cysteine to phenylalanine. CDR3 DNA is the only sequence kept; it has 45 bases, read in frame from the first base. A few counts support this clonotype. The antigen it binds to is not known. No per-base quality is available; no much larger clone lies one base away. The sequencing machine was an Illumina HiSeq 2500. TCRdb took the public reads, trimmed them with fastp at Q25, ran MiXCR for clone calling and kept in-frame beta chains. Rows matching on CDR3 protein sequence are summarized as one entry with the most common DNA and genes. Here the sample has 1,200 or so distinct CDR3 sequences; 40% to 45% occur a single time. Approximately 60% of the sample rests with the top ten.

Sequenced: CD8+ T cells (not recorded whether cultured). The chain employs TRBV19 and TRBJ2-7; 7 central nucleotides agree with TRBD2. This clonotype was sampled from a male donor. The DNA sequence follows: TGTGCCAGTAGTCCCTTCGGCGGGAGTTTCAACGAGCAGTACTTC. Its translation reads: CASSPFGGSFNEQYF.